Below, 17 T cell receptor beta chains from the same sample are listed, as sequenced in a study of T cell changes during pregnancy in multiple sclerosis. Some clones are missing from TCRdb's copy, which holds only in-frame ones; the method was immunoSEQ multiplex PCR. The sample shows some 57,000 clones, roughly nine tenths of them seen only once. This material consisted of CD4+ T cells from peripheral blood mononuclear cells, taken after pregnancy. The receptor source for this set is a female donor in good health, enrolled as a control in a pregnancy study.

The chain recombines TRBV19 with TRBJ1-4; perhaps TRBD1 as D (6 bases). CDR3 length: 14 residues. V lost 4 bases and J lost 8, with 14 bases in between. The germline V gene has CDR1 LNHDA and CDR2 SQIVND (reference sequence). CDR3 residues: CASSNLDSREKLFF. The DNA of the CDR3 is TGTGCCAGTAGTAACCTGGACAGTAGGGAAAAACTGTTTTTT. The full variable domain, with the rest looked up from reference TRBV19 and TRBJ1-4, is DGGITQSPKYLFRKEGQNVTLSCEQNLNHDAMYWYRQDPGQGLRLIYYSQIVNDFQKGDIAEGYSVSREKKESFPLTVTSAQKNPTAFYLCASSNLDSREKLFFGSGTQLSVL.

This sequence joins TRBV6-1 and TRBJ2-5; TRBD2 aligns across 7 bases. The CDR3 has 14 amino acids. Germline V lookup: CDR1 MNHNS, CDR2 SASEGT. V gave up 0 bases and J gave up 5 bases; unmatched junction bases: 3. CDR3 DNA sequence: TGTGCCAGCAGTGAAGCGGGGCGGGGGGAGACCCAGTACTTC. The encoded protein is CASSEAGRGETQYF.

CDR3 amino acids: CASSPVMLAPAQLYNEQFF. The DNA for the CDR3 is TGTGCCAGCTCACCAGTAATGCTAGCGCCCGCGCAACTATACAATGAGCAGTTCTTC. The chain carries TRBV18 and TRBJ2-1, with a tentative D call TRBD2 (6 bases). This CDR3 region has 19 residues. V shed 2 bases and J shed 4 bases, with 24 bases lying between them. Per germline, CDR1 KGHSH and CDR2 LQKENI. The full variable domain, rest sourced from reference TRBV18 and TRBJ2-1, is NAGVMQNPRHLVRRRGQEARLRCSPMKGHSHVYWYRQLPEEGLKFMVYLQKENIIDESGMPKERFSAEFPKEGPSILRIQQVVRGDSAAYFCASSPVMLAPAQLYNEQFFGPGTRLTVL.

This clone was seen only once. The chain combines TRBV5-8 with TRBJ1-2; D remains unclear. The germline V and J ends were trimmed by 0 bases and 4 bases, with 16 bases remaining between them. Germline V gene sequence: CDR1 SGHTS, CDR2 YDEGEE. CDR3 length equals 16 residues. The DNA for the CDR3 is TGTGCCAGCAGCTTGGAGCAGGAGGCTTTCTTCTATGGCTACACCTTC. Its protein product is CASSLEQEAFFYGYTF.

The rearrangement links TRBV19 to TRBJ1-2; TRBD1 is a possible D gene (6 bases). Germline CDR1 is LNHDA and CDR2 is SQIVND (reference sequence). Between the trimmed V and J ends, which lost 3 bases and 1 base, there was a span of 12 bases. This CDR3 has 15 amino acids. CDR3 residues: CASSIRGQSNYGYTF. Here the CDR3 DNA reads TGTGCCAGTAGTATTCGCGGACAGAGTAACTATGGCTACACCTTC.

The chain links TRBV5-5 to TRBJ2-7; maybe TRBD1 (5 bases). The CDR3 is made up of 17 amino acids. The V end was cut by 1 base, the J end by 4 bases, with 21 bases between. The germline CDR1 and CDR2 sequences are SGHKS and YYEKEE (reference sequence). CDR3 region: CASSLFPQGISQYEQYF. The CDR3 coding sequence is TGTGCCAGCAGCTTGTTTCCCCAGGGCATTTCCCAATACGAGCAGTACTTC.

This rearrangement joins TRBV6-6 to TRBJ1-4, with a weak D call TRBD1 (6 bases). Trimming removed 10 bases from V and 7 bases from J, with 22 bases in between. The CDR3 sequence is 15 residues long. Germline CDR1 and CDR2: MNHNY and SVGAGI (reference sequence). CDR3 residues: CATNTGPRGREKLFF. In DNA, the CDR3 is TGTGCCACCAACACAGGTCCCAGGGGTCGTGAAAAACTGTTTTTT.

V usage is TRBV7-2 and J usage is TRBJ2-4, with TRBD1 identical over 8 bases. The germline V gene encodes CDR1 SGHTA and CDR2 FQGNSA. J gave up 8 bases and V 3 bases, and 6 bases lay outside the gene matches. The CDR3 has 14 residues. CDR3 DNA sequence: TGTGCCAGCAGCTTTGGACAGGGTAGTTACATTCAGTACTTC. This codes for CASSFGQGSYIQYF. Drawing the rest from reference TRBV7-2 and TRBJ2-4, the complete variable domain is GAGVSQSPSNKVTEKGKDVELRCDPISGHTALYWYRQSLGQGLEFLIYFQGNSAPDKSGLPSDRFSAERTGGSVSTLTIQRTQQEDSAVYLCASSFGQGSYIQYFGAGTRLSVL.

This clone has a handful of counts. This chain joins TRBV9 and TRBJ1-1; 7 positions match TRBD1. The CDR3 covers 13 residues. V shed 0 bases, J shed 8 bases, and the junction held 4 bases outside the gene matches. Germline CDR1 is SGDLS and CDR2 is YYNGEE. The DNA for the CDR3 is TGTGCCAGCAGCGTAGAGGCAGGGGGAGAAGCTTTCTTT. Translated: CASSVEAGGEAFF.

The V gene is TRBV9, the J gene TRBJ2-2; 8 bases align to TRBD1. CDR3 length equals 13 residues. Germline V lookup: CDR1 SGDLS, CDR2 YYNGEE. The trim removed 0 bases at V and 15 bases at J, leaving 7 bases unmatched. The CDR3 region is CASSVEGQGAMFF. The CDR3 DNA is TGTGCCAGCAGCGTAGAAGGTCAGGGGGCGATGTTTTTT.

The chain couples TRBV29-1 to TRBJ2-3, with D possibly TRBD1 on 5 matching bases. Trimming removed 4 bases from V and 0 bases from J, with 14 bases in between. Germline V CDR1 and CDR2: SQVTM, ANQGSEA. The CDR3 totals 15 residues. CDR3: CSVAGPPRSTDTQYF. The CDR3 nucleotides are TGCAGCGTTGCAGGGCCCCCGAGGAGCACAGATACGCAGTATTTT.

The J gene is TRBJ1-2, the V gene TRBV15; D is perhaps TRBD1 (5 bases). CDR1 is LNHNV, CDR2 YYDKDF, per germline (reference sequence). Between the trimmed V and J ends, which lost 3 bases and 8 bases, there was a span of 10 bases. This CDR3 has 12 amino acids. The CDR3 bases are TGTGCCACCAGCAGTCCAGGGTACGGCTACACCTTC. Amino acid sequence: CATSSPGYGYTF.

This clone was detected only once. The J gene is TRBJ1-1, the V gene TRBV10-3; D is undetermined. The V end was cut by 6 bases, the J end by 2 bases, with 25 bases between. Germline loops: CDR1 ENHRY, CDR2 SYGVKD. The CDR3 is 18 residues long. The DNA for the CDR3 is TGTGCCATCAGCCAAAAAATTTTGGACGGAGGCATCAACACTGAAGCTTTCTTT. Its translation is CAISQKILDGGINTEAFF.

The CDR3 nucleotides are TGTGCCAGCATCGCGGCTGCAACTAATGAAAAACTGTTTTTT. This encodes CASIAAATNEKLFF. The genes are TRBV6-6 and TRBJ1-4, with D hard to call. The V end lost 7 bases, the J end lost 0 bases, and 9 bases lay between the germline ends. CDR3 length: 14 residues. The germline V gene encodes CDR1 MNHNY and CDR2 SVGAGI (reference sequence).

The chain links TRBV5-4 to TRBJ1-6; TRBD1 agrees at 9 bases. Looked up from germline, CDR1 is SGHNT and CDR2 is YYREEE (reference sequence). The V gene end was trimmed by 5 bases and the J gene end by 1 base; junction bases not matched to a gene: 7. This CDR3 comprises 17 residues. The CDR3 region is CASSRRQGVSYNSPLHF. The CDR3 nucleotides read TGTGCCAGCAGTCGGCGACAGGGGGTGTCCTATAATTCACCCCTCCACTTT.

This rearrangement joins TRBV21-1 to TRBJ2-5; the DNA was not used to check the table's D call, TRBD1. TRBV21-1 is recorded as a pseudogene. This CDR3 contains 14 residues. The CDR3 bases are TGTGCCAGCAGCAAATCAGTTGATTGGGAGACCCAGTACTTC. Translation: CASSKSVDWETQYF.

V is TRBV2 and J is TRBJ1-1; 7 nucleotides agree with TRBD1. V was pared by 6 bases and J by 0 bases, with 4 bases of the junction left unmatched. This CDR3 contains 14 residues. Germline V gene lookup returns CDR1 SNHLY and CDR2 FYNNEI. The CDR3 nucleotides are TGTGCCAGCAGCGAGACAGGGATGAACACTGAAGCTTTCTTT. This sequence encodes CASSETGMNTEAFF.